This entry lists 29 T cell receptor beta chains sequenced from one sample in a study of human T cells and chemical hapten exposure. This sample's time point: healthy volunteer bleed at 6 weeks. From whole blood left unfractionated, total RNA was extracted. TCRdb re-derived calls from the RACE reads in MiXCR, one entry per CDR3 protein. The sample lists some 65,000 distinct CDR3 sequences, under 7.5% occurring once. The sequenced sample was whole blood. Receptor source: a female donor in good health. Some clones in this sample may be carry-over from other donors' samples.

The chain recombines TRBV28 with TRBJ2-7; 8 positions match TRBD1. V gave up 6 bases and J gave up 2 bases; unmatched junction bases: 6. This CDR3 contains 14 residues. The V gene's germline CDR1 is MDHEN and CDR2 SYDVKM. The CDR3 region has the DNA TGTGCCAGCAGCGCGGGACAGGCTGCCTACGAGCAGTACTTC. Its translation: CASSAGQAAYEQYF.

This clonotype was seen repeatedly, ten times or more. The chain carries TRBV12-3 or TRBV12-4 and TRBJ2-7; TRBD1 aligns across 8 bases. V was clipped by 4 bases and J by 4 bases; unmatched bases: 6. This CDR3 is built from 14 residues. The CDR3 is CASSSRQGIYEQYF. The CDR3 DNA sequence: TGTGCCAGCAGTTCCCGACAGGGGATTTACGAGCAGTACTTC.

This clonotype was seen only a few times. The rearrangement uses TRBV12-3 or TRBV12-4 and TRBJ2-5, with 7 bases identical to TRBD1. The CDR3 has 15 amino acids. With V trimmed by 5 bases and J by 3 bases, 9 bases remained unmatched. CDR3 in amino acids: CASSRARGIEETQYF. CDR3 coding DNA: TGTGCCAGCAGTCGGGCCAGGGGGATTGAAGAGACCCAGTACTTC.

This clonotype was counted many times. The chain recombines TRBV6-2 or TRBV6-3 with TRBJ1-1; no clear D. The CDR3 is made up of 13 amino acids. The V gene's germline CDR1 is MNHEY and CDR2 SVGEGT. Trimming left V 5 bases short and J 0 bases short, with 7 bases between. Written as DNA, the CDR3 is TGTGCCAGCAGTCCCCATATGAACACTGAAGCTTTCTTT. Translating gives CASSPHMNTEAFF.

This clonotype was recorded at least ten times. The rearrangement joins TRBV20-1 to TRBJ2-7; D gene uncertain. Germline assignment: CDR1 DFQATT and CDR2 SNEGSKA (reference sequence). Trimming removed 3 bases from V and 2 bases from J, with 5 bases in between. CDR3 length: 11 amino acids. The CDR3 here is CSARTAYEQYF. DNA for the CDR3: TGCAGTGCTAGGACTGCCTACGAGCAGTACTTC.

V usage is TRBV20-1 and J usage is TRBJ1-5; D remains ambiguous. The V gene's germline CDR1 is DFQATT and CDR2 SNEGSKA (reference sequence). V was shortened by 4 bases and J by 7 bases, with 17 bases between the two germline ends. The CDR3 runs 14 residues. The CDR3 region has the DNA TGCAGTGCTACGTTTGGTGGGTCGGGCCAGCCCCAGCATTTT. Protein product: CSATFGGSGQPQHF.

This clonotype has just a few counts. CDR3 sequence: CASSQEQGAYNEQFF. The CDR3 coding sequence is TGCGCCAGCAGCCAAGAACAGGGCGCCTACAATGAGCAGTTCTTC. The chain links TRBV4-3 to TRBJ2-1; perhaps TRBD1 as D (6 bases). This CDR3 spans 15 amino acids. CDR1 is LGHNA and CDR2 is YSLEER in the germline V gene. Deletions cut 0 bases from V and 2 bases from J, with 8 bases between.

This clonotype was recorded many times. The rearrangement uses TRBV11-2 and TRBJ1-1; D is uncertain. The V end lost 3 bases, the J end lost 2 bases, and 4 bases lay between the germline ends. Germline CDR1 is SGHAT and CDR2 is FQNNGV. This CDR3 has 12 amino acids. The CDR3 is CASSFENTEAFF. The CDR3 DNA sequence: TGTGCCAGCAGCTTCGAAAACACTGAAGCTTTCTTT.

The genes are TRBV30 and TRBJ2-6; no reliable D call. V shed 0 bases and J shed 4 bases, with 10 bases lying between them. Germline values: CDR1 GTSNPN, CDR2 SVGIG (reference sequence). The CDR3 is made up of 15 amino acids. CDR3 DNA sequence: TGTGCCTGGAGTGTATCCGGGTACGGGGCCAACGTCCTGACTTTC. Translated, it gives CAWSVSGYGANVLTF.

At least ten counts were recorded for this clonotype. The gene calls are TRBV7-2 and TRBJ2-7; 14 bases line up with TRBD2. The CDR3 totals 16 residues. Germline lookup yields CDR1 SGHTA and CDR2 FQGNSA. Germline trimming cut 1 base from V and 13 bases from J; bases unmatched to any gene: 12. CDR3 sequence: CASSLDWTSGRRFVYF. CDR3 in DNA: TGTGCCAGCAGCTTAGACTGGACTAGCGGGAGGAGGTTTGTATACTTC.

This clonotype was seen at least ten times. V gene TRBV12-3 or TRBV12-4 combines with J gene TRBJ1-1; D is uncertain. The CDR3 consists of 13 residues. V was clipped by 3 bases and J by 1 base, with 6 bases between them. The DNA of the CDR3 is TGTGCCAGCAGTTTGGGGTGGAACACTGAAGCTTTCTTT. It encodes CASSLGWNTEAFF.

The sample holds many counts of this clonotype. V gene TRBV4-1 combines with J gene TRBJ1-5; D gene unclear. The CDR3 is 14 amino acids. Trimming stripped 1 base from V and 6 bases from J, with 10 bases between. CDR1 is MGHRA, CDR2 YSYEKL, per germline. The CDR3 is CASSQARQPQPQHF. Here the CDR3 DNA reads TGCGCCAGCAGCCAAGCAAGGCAGCCTCAGCCCCAGCATTTT.

This clonotype was recorded at least ten times. The chain uses TRBV20-1 and TRBJ2-5; the match to TRBD1 covers 9 bases. Germline values: CDR1 DFQATT, CDR2 SNEGSKA (reference sequence). The CDR3 contains 15 residues. J was trimmed by 5 bases and V by 1 base; bases with no gene match: 8. The CDR3 reads CSARGYRGREETQYF. DNA of the CDR3: TGCAGTGCTAGAGGATACAGGGGGCGAGAGGAGACCCAGTACTTC.

There are many counts of this clonotype. V is TRBV6-2 or TRBV6-3 and J is TRBJ1-1, with TRBD1 matching 9 bases. This CDR3 comprises 13 residues. The V gene end was trimmed by 5 bases and the J gene end by 6 bases; junction bases not matched to a gene: 4. Germline lookup yields CDR1 MNHEY and CDR2 SVGEGT. The CDR3 bases are TGTGCCAGCAGTGGACAGGGGCTCCCTGAAGCTTTCTTT. Protein product: CASSGQGLPEAFF.

This chain joins TRBV30 and TRBJ2-6, with D unclear. The CDR3 is made up of 15 amino acids. Trimming removed 2 bases from V and 0 bases from J, with 8 bases in between. From germline, CDR1 is GTSNPN and CDR2 SVGIG (reference sequence). CDR3 in DNA: TGTGCCTGGAGTCTGTCGAGCTCTGGGGCCAACGTCCTGACTTTC. Encoded protein: CAWSLSSSGANVLTF. The complete variable domain, with remaining parts taken from reference TRBV30 and TRBJ2-6, reads SQTIHQWPATLVQPVGSPLSLECTVEGTSNPNLYWYRQAAGRGLQLLFYSVGIGQISSEVPQNLSASRPQDRQFILSSKKLLLSDSGFYLCAWSLSSSGANVLTFGAGSRLTVL.

This clonotype was seen only a few times. This chain links TRBV5-1 with TRBJ2-1; a weak D match, TRBD1 (5 bases). Between the trimmed V and J ends, which lost 1 base and 3 bases, there was a span of 11 bases. CDR1 and CDR2 from the germline V gene are SGHRS and YFSETQ. The CDR3 sequence is 15 residues long. The CDR3 is CASSLLERGYNEQFF. The DNA for the CDR3 is TGCGCCAGCAGCTTGTTGGAAAGGGGCTACAATGAGCAGTTCTTC.

The rearrangement uses TRBV12-3 or TRBV12-4 and TRBJ1-2; tentatively, D is TRBD1 (5 bases). This CDR3 region has 12 residues. Trimming left V 6 bases short and J 4 bases short, with 9 bases between. CDR3 bases: TGTGCCAGCAGGGACACTTGCTATGGCTACACCTTC. It yields the protein CASRDTCYGYTF.

This clonotype was detected ten times or more. The chain has TRBV29-1 and TRBJ2-7, with 11 bases aligning to TRBD2. The CDR3 extends over 15 amino acids. With V trimmed by 0 bases and J by 8 bases, 9 bases remained unmatched. Germline V gene data show CDR1 as SQVTM and CDR2 as ANQGSEA. The CDR3 reads CSVEEATSGSHQQYF. The CDR3 nucleotides read TGCAGCGTTGAAGAGGCAACTAGCGGGAGCCATCAGCAGTACTTC.

This clonotype turned up a few times. This rearrangement joins TRBV3-1 to TRBJ2-1; 9 bases align to TRBD2. The CDR3 runs 15 residues. The ends lost 0 bases at V and 8 bases at J; junction bases unmatched: 5. Germline V gene data show CDR1 as LGHDT and CDR2 as YNNKEL (reference sequence). CDR3 in DNA: TGTGCCAGCAGCCAAGAAACAGCGGGAGGCGATGAGCAGTTCTTC. This codes for CASSQETAGGDEQFF.

The genes are TRBV19 and TRBJ2-3; D gene uncertain. CDR3 length: 12 amino acids. Germline values: CDR1 LNHDA, CDR2 SQIVND (reference sequence). V was clipped by 3 bases and J by 6 bases, with 7 bases between them. The CDR3 spells CASSIVRDTQYF. The CDR3 region has the DNA TGTGCCAGTAGTATTGTCCGGGATACGCAGTATTTT.

This clonotype was detected ten times or more. J is TRBJ1-1 and V is TRBV12-3 or TRBV12-4; no clear D. The CDR3 has 12 amino acids. The V end lost 2 bases, the J end lost 7 bases, and 8 bases lay between the germline ends. The CDR3: CASSLIDIEAFF. CDR3 bases: TGTGCCAGCAGTTTAATAGACATTGAAGCTTTCTTT.

The table lists this clonotype with a few counts. This sequence joins TRBV5-1 and TRBJ2-7; TRBD1 agrees at 11 bases. The CDR3 is made up of 14 amino acids. Germline CDR1 SGHRS, CDR2 YFSETQ. The V gene end was trimmed by 4 bases and the J gene end by 6 bases; junction bases not matched to a gene: 6. In DNA form, the CDR3 reads TGCGCCAGCAGCCCGGACAGGGGGCCAAGCGAGCAGTACTTC. Amino acid sequence: CASSPDRGPSEQYF.

This clonotype came up many times. The chain couples TRBV5-1 to TRBJ2-7, with 8 bases identical to TRBD1. With 3 bases clipped from V and 4 bases from J, the junction kept 9 bases outside the gene matches. Germline V gives CDR1 SGHRS, CDR2 YFSETQ. The CDR3 is made up of 15 amino acids. The CDR3 DNA is TGCGCCAGCAGCTCGGCGACAGGGGCGATTTACGAGCAGTACTTC. Protein: CASSSATGAIYEQYF.

This chain uses TRBV20-1 with TRBJ2-3, with 7 bases matching TRBD1. The CDR3 covers 16 residues. Germline V gives CDR1 DFQATT, CDR2 SNEGSKA (reference sequence). With 5 bases clipped from V and 4 bases from J, the junction kept 15 bases outside the gene matches. The CDR3, as DNA: TGCAGTGCTCGTGAGTCACAGGGGATTGGAGCAGATACGCAGTATTTT. Its translation: CSARESQGIGADTQYF.

A few counts support this clonotype. The V call is TRBV2, the J call TRBJ2-5; unclear D gene. There are 14 residues in the CDR3. Germline V gene sequence: CDR1 SNHLY, CDR2 FYNNEI. Between the trimmed V and J ends, which lost 1 base and 0 bases, there was a span of 6 bases. The CDR3 DNA is TGTGCCAGCAGTGAAGGACGCTACCAAGAGACCCAGTACTTC. Translating it yields CASSEGRYQETQYF.

V and J are TRBV6-6 and TRBJ1-5; 7 bases map to TRBD1. The CDR3 is 15 amino acids. V trimming: 3 bases; J trimming: 4 bases; junction bases outside the gene matches: 6. Germline V CDR1 and CDR2: MNHNY, SVGAGI (reference sequence). The CDR3 is CASSYSTGSNQPQHF. The CDR3 DNA sequence: TGTGCCAGCAGTTATTCGACAGGGTCGAATCAGCCCCAGCATTTT.

The chain carries TRBV29-1 and TRBJ2-3; 10 bases map to TRBD1. Losses at the gene ends were 7 bases for V and 6 bases for J; bases not matched to a gene: 7. The length of the CDR3 is 13 residues. Per the germline V gene, CDR1 is SQVTM and CDR2 is ANQGSEA. CDR3 nucleotide sequence: TGCAGCGGGGGACAGGGGAGGTTCGATACGCAGTATTTT. Protein sequence: CSGGQGRFDTQYF.

This clonotype was counted only a few times. The chain uses TRBV10-3 and TRBJ2-1, with unresolved D. This CDR3 region has 14 residues. V was clipped by 4 bases and J by 6 bases, with 13 bases between them. Germline CDR1 reads ENHRY; CDR2 reads SYGVKD. The CDR3 is CAISGVNSVNEQFF. CDR3 bases: TGTGCCATCAGTGGGGTGAACAGCGTCAATGAGCAGTTCTTC.

This clonotype was seen at least ten times. The rearrangement uses TRBV7-2 and TRBJ1-1, with D maybe TRBD1 (5 bases). Deletions cut 6 bases from V and 0 bases from J, with 11 bases between. The CDR3 loop spans 14 amino acids. Germline CDR1 SGHTA, CDR2 FQGNSA. The CDR3 DNA is TGTGCCAGCAGTAGACAGAACATGAACACTGAAGCTTTCTTT. It encodes CASSRQNMNTEAFF.